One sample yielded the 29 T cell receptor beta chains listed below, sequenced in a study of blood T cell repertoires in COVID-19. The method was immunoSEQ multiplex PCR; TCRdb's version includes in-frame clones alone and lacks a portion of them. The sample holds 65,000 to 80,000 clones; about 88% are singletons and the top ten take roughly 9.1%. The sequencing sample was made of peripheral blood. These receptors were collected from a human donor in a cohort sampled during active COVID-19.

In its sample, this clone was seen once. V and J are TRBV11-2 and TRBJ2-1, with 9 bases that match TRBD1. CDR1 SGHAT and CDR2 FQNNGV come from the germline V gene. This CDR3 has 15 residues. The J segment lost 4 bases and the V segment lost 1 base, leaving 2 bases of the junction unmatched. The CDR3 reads CASSLGQGGYNEQFF. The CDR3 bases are TGTGCCAGCAGCTTAGGACAGGGGGGGTACAATGAGCAGTTCTTC.

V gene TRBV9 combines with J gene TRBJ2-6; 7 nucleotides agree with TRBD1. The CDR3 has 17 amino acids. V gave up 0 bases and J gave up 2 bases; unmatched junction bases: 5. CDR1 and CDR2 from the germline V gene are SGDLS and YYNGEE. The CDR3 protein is CASSVAKGAAGANVLTF. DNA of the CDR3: TGTGCCAGCAGCGTAGCGAAGGGGGCGGCTGGGGCCAACGTCCTGACTTTC.

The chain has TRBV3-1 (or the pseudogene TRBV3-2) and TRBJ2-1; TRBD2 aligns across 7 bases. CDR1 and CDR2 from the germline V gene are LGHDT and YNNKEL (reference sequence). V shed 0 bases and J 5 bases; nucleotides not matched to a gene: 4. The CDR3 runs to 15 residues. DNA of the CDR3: TGTGCCAGCAGCCAAGATGCAGCGGGAAACAATGAGCAGTTCTTC. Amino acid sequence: CASSQDAAGNNEQFF.

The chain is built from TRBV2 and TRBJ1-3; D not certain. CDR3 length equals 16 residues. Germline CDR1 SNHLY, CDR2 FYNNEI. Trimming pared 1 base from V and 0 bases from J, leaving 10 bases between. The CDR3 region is CASSEGGSYSGNTIYF. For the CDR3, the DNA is TGTGCCAGCAGTGAAGGAGGGAGCTACTCTGGAAACACCATATATTTT.

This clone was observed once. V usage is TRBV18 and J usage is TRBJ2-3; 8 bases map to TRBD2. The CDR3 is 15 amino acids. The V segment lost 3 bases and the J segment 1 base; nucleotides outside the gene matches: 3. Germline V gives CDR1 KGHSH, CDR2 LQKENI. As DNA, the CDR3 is TGTGCCAGCTCACCGTTGACTAGCGGCACAGATACGCAGTATTTT. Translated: CASSPLTSGTDTQYF.

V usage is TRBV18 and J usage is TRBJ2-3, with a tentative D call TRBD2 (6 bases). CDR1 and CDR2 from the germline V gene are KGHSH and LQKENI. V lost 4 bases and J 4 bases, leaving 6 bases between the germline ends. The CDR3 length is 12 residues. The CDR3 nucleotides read TGTGCCAGCTCACTAGCGGCAGATACGCAGTATTTT. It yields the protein CASSLAADTQYF. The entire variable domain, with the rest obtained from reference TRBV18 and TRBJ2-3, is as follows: NAGVMQNPRHLVRRRGQEARLRCSPMKGHSHVYWYRQLPEEGLKFMVYLQKENIIDESGMPKERFSAEFPKEGPSILRIQQVVRGDSAAYFCASSLAADTQYFGPGTRLTVL.

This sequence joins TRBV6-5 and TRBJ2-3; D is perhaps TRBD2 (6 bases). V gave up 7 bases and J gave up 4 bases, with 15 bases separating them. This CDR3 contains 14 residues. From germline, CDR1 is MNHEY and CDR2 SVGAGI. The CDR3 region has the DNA TGTGCCAGCAATCGCCGCCCTAGCGCAGATACGCAGTATTTT. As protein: CASNRRPSADTQYF.

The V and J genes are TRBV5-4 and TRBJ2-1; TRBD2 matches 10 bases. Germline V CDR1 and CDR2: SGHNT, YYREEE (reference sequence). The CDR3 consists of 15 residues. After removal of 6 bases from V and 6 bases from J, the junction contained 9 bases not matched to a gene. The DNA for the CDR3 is TGTGCCAGCAAAAAAAGCGGGAGGGCCGGCAATGAGCAGTTCTTC. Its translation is CASKKSGRAGNEQFF.

CDR3 loop: CASRSGMSSYNSPLHF. The CDR3 nucleotides read TGTGCCAGCAGATCAGGGATGAGCTCCTATAATTCACCCCTCCACTTT. The chain couples TRBV27 to TRBJ1-6, with a possible D match to TRBD1 (5 bases). V was pared by 6 bases and J by 0 bases, with 12 bases between. Germline V gene sequence: CDR1 MNHEY, CDR2 SMNVEV (reference sequence). The length of the CDR3 is 16 residues.

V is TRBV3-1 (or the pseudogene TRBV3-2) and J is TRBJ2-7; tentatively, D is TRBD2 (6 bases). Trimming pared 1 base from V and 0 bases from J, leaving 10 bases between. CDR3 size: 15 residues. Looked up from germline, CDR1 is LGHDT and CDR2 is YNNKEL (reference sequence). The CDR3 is CASSQGLASSYEQYF. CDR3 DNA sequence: TGTGCCAGCAGCCAAGGGCTAGCGAGCTCCTACGAGCAGTACTTC.

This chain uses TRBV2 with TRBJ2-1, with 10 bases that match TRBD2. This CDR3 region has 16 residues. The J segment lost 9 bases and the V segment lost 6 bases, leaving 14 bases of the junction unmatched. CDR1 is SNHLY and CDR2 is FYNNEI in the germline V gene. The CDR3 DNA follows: TGTGCCAGCAGCCGAATAGCGGGAGGTTACGGCGGTGAGCAGTTCTTC. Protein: CASSRIAGGYGGEQFF.

The CDR3 DNA follows: TGTGCCAGCAGCTCGGGGGCCCGACAGGGGGCTGAAGCTTTCTTT. This translates into CASSSGARQGAEAFF. The chain is built from TRBV5-5 and TRBJ1-1, with 9 bases lining up with TRBD1. Germline values: CDR1 SGHKS, CDR2 YYEKEE (reference sequence). The CDR3 has 15 amino acids. V trimming: 3 bases; J trimming: 6 bases; junction bases outside the gene matches: 9.

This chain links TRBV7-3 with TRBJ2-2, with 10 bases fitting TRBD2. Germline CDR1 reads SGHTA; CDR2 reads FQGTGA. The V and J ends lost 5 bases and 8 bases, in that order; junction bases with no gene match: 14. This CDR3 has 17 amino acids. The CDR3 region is CASSIDGTSALGGELFF. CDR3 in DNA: TGTGCCAGCAGCATCGACGGGACTAGCGCCCTCGGTGGGGAGCTGTTTTTT.

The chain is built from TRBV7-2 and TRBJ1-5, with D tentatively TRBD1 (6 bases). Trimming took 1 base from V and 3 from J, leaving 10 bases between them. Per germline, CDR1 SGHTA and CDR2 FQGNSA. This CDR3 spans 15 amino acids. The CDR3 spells CASSLEQGFNQPQHF. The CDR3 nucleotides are TGTGCCAGCAGCTTAGAACAGGGATTCAATCAGCCCCAGCATTTT. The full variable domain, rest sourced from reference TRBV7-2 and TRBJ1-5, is GAGVSQSPSNKVTEKGKDVELRCDPISGHTALYWYRQSLGQGLEFLIYFQGNSAPDKSGLPSDRFSAERTGGSVSTLTIQRTQQEDSAVYLCASSLEQGFNQPQHFGDGTRLSIL.

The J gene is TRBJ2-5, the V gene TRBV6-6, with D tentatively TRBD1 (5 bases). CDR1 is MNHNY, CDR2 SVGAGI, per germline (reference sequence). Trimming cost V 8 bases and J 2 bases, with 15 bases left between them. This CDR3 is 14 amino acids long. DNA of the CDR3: TGTGCCAGCGTAGGGGTAGACGTTCAAGAGACCCAGTACTTC. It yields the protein CASVGVDVQETQYF.

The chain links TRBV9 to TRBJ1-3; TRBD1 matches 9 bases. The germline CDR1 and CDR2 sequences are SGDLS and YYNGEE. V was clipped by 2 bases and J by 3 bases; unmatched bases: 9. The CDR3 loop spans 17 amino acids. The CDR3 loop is CASSVSRDRDRGNTIYF. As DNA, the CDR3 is TGTGCCAGCAGCGTGAGCCGGGACAGGGATCGTGGAAACACCATATATTTT.

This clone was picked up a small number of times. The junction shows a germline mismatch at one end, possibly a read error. The CDR3 loop reads CASRNQGWVHF. CDR3 bases: TGTGCCAGTAGAAACCAGGGGTGGGTGCACTTC. The V and J genes are TRBV19 and TRBJ2-4, with a weak D call TRBD1 (6 bases). CDR1 and CDR2 from the germline V gene are LNHDA and SQIVND (reference sequence). The length of the CDR3 is 11 residues.

Written as DNA, the CDR3 is TGTGCCAGCAGCCCCGGGACTAGCGGGACCAACCAAGAGACCCAGTACTTC. It is translated as CASSPGTSGTNQETQYF. The rearrangement links TRBV4-2 to TRBJ2-5; 13 bases align to TRBD2. Trimming removed 4 bases from V and 0 bases from J; junction bases left unmatched: 5. CDR1 and CDR2 from the germline V gene are LGHNA and YNFKEQ. The CDR3 extends over 17 amino acids.

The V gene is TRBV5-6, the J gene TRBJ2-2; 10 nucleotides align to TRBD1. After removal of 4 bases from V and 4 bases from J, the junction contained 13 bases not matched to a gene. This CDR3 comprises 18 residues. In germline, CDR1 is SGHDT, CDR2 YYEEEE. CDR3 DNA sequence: TGTGCCAGCAGCGGACGCCGGGACAGGGGTCTTAGCACCGGGGAGCTGTTTTTT. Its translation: CASSGRRDRGLSTGELFF.

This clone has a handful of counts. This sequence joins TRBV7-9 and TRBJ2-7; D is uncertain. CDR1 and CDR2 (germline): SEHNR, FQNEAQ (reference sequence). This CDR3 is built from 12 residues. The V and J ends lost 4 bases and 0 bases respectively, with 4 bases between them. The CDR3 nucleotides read TGTGCCAGCAGCTACTCCTCCTACGAGCAGTACTTC. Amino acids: CASSYSSYEQYF.

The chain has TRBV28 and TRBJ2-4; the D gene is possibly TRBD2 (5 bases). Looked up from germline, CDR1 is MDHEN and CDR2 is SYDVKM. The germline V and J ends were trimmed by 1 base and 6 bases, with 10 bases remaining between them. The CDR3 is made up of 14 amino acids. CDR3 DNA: TGTGCCAGCAGTTTATCCCGACTACTAAACATTCAGTACTTC. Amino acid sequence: CASSLSRLLNIQYF. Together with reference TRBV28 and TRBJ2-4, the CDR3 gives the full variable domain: DVKVTQSSRYLVKRTGEKVFLECVQDMDHENMFWYRQDPGLGLRLIYFSYDVKMKEKGDIPEGYSVSREKKERFSLILESASTNQTSMYLCASSLSRLLNIQYFGAGTRLSVL.

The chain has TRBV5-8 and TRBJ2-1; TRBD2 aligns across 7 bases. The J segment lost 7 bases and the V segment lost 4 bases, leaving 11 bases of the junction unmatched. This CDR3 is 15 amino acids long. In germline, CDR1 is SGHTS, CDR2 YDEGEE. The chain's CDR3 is CASSPGRGAGNEQFF. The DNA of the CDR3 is TGTGCCAGCAGCCCCGGACGGGGAGCGGGGAATGAGCAGTTCTTC.

The CDR3 coding sequence is TGTGCCAGTAGTATAGGGGGCGCGAACACCGGGGAGCTGTTTTTT. Translating it yields CASSIGGANTGELFF. The rearrangement links TRBV19 to TRBJ2-2; a possible D gene is TRBD1 (5 bases). Germline CDR1 is LNHDA and CDR2 is SQIVND (reference sequence). This CDR3 has 15 residues. Trimming cost V 1 base and J 0 bases, with 6 bases left between them.

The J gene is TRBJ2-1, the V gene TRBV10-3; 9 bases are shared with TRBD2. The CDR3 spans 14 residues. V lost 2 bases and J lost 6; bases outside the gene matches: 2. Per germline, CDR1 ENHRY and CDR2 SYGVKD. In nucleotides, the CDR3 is TGTGCCATCAGTGAGCAACTAGCGGGCAATGAGCAGTTCTTC. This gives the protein CAISEQLAGNEQFF.

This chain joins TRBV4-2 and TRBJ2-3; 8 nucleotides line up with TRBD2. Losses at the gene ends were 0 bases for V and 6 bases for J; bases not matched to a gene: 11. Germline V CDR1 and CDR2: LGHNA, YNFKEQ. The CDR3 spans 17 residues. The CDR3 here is CASSQDASGSNSDTQYF. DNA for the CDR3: TGTGCCAGCAGCCAAGATGCCAGCGGGAGTAATTCGGATACGCAGTATTTT.

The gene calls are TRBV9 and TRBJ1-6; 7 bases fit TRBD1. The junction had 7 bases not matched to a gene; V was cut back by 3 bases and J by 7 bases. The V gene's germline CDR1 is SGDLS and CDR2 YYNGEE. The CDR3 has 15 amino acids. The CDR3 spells CASSETGTENSPLHF. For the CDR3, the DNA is TGTGCCAGCAGCGAGACCGGGACAGAGAATTCACCCCTCCACTTT.

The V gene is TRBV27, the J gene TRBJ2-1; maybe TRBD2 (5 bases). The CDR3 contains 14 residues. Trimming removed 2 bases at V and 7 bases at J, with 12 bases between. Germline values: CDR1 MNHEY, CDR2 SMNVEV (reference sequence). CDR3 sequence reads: CASSLRGFQNEQFF. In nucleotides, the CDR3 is TGTGCCAGCAGTTTACGAGGGTTTCAGAATGAGCAGTTCTTC.

CDR3 region: CASGDREYNEQFF. The CDR3 region has the DNA TGTGCCAGCGGGGACAGGGAGTACAATGAGCAGTTCTTC. The rearrangement joins TRBV2 to TRBJ2-1; 9 bases fit TRBD1. CDR1 is SNHLY, CDR2 FYNNEI, per germline. CDR3 length: 13 amino acids. J was trimmed by 4 bases and V by 8 bases; bases with no gene match: 3.

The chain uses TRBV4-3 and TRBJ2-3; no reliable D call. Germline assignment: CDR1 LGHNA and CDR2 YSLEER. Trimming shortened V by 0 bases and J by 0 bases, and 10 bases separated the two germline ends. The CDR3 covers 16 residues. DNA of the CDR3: TGCGCCAGCAGCCAAGATCTACCATTTAGCACAGATACGCAGTATTTT. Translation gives CASSQDLPFSTDTQYF.